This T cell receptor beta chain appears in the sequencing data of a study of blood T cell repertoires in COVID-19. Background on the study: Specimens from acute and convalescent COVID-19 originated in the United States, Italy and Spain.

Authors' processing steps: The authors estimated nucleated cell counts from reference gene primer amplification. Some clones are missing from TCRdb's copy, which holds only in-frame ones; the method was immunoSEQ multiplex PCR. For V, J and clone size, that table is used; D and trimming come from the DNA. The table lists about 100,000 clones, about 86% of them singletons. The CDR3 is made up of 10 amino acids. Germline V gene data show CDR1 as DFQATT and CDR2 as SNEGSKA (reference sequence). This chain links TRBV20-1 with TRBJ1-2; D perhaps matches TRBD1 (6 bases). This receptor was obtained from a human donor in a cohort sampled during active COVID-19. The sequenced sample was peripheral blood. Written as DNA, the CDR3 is TGCAGAAATAACAGGGAGGGCTACACCTTC. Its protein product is CRNNREGYTF.